Presented here are 5 T cell receptor beta chains from one specimen sequenced in a study of cytomegalovirus exposure and HLA in healthy donors. The PCR had 60 Vbeta and 13 Jbeta primers. Here immunoSEQ multiplex PCR was the method, and the copy in TCRdb shows in-frame clones only, minus some. The profile shows some 120,000 clones, 70% to 85% of them singletons. What was sequenced was PBMCs. Source of these receptors: a man aged 40-50 years in good health and CMV-seropositive.

The chain joins TRBV23-1 to TRBJ1-4, with D perhaps TRBD1 (5 bases). TRBV23-1 is given ORF status, its function remaining uncertain. CDR3 length: 15 residues. V was clipped by 8 bases and J by 0 bases, with 13 bases between them. The CDR3 protein is CASSGGGTTNEKLFF. The CDR3, as DNA: TGCGCCAGCTCCGGGGGGGGAACAACTAATGAAAAACTGTTTTTT.

V is TRBV29-1 and J is TRBJ2-7; possibly TRBD1 for D (7 bases). The CDR3 totals 12 residues. V was cut by 4 bases and J by 2 bases, with 9 bases left in between. Germline V gene sequence: CDR1 SQVTM, CDR2 ANQGSEA. In nucleotides, the CDR3 is TGCAGCGTTGGGAGGGGGCCCTACGAGCAGTACTTC. It is translated as CSVGRGPYEQYF.

V and J are TRBV5-4 and TRBJ1-2; the match to TRBD1 covers 7 bases. The CDR3 is made up of 13 amino acids. Germline CDR1 is SGHNT and CDR2 is YYREEE (reference sequence). Trimming removed 5 bases from V and 7 bases from J; junction bases left unmatched: 8. DNA for the CDR3: TGTGCCAGCAGACTTCAGGGGGGACGTGGCTACACCTTC. This sequence encodes CASRLQGGRGYTF.

The chain has TRBV30 and TRBJ1-3; weak D call: TRBD1 (6 bases). Germline V lookup: CDR1 GTSNPN, CDR2 SVGIG (reference sequence). Trimming pared 1 base from V and 11 bases from J, leaving 9 bases between. The CDR3 sequence is 11 residues long. The CDR3 DNA reads as TGTGCCTGGAGTGAGACAGGTGCCATATATTTT. Its translation: CAWSETGAIYF.

This chain joins TRBV27 and TRBJ2-5, with 8 bases lining up with TRBD2. The J call may be faulty, since TRBJ2-7 better matches the DNA end. Looked up from germline, CDR1 is MNHEY and CDR2 is SMNVEV (reference sequence). The CDR3 contains 15 residues. CDR3 nucleotide sequence: TGTGCCATCCCATTGGCGAAGCGGGAGAACTACGAGCAGTACTTC. Protein: CAIPLAKRENYEQYF.